One sample yielded the 8 T cell receptor beta chains listed below, sequenced in a study of blood T cells in healthy people across ages. Primed by a sample-barcoded 5' primer and a J-beta primer mix, a second PCR proceeded for roughly 7 to 11 cycles. TCRdb re-derived calls from the 5' RACE reads in MiXCR, one entry per CDR3 protein. The sample lists 1.5 million or so distinct CDR3 sequences; around two fifths were seen once. The sample was blood. These receptor sequences come from a woman under 30 in good health.

This chain connects TRBV29-1 to TRBJ2-7, with 9 nucleotides matching TRBD2. Germline V lookup: CDR1 SQVTM, CDR2 ANQGSEA. With V trimmed by 2 bases and J by 7 bases, 15 bases remained unmatched. The CDR3 sequence is 16 residues long. Here the CDR3 reads CSVENQREASYNEQYF. In DNA, the CDR3 is TGCAGCGTTGAAAACCAGCGGGAGGCTTCCTACAATGAGCAGTACTTC.

The chain links TRBV5-1 to TRBJ2-3; D is ambiguous. Germline V CDR1 and CDR2: SGHRS, YFSETQ. The V end was cut by 4 bases, the J end by 2 bases, with 11 bases between. There are 14 residues in the CDR3. CDR3 DNA sequence: TGCGCCAGCAGCAATGGGGAACTCACAGATACGCAGTATTTT. This sequence encodes CASSNGELTDTQYF.

The rearrangement links TRBV20-1 to TRBJ2-7; TRBD1 agrees at 9 bases. The CDR3 extends over 14 amino acids. J was trimmed by 2 bases and V by 3 bases; bases with no gene match: 5. Germline V CDR1 and CDR2: DFQATT, SNEGSKA (reference sequence). CDR3 bases: TGCAGTGCTAGGATCGGACAGGGGACCTACGAGCAGTACTTC. Protein: CSARIGQGTYEQYF.

The gene calls are TRBV6-5 and TRBJ1-2; possibly TRBD1 for D (6 bases). This CDR3 spans 11 amino acids. V was cut by 10 bases and J by 8 bases, with 14 bases left in between. CDR1 MNHEY and CDR2 SVGAGI come from the germline V gene. The CDR3 bases are TGTGCCACCGGGGGCATGAGGGGCTACACCTTC. This translates into CATGGMRGYTF.

This clonotype has at least ten counts. This chain connects TRBV5-1 to TRBJ2-1; D possibly corresponds to TRBD2 (6 bases). The germline V and J ends were trimmed by 0 bases and 15 bases, with 16 bases remaining between them. The CDR3 is 13 amino acids. Germline V gives CDR1 SGHRS, CDR2 YFSETQ. CDR3 bases: TGCGCCAGCAGCTTGGGACTAGATGGGAGTTCGTTCTTC. It codes for CASSLGLDGSSFF.

This clonotype was seen only once. Mismatch with germline at one junction end may stem from a read error. The chain is built from TRBV20-1 and TRBJ1-2, with D uncertain. This CDR3 is built from 12 residues. Germline values: CDR1 DFQATT, CDR2 SNEGSKA (reference sequence). The CDR3 sequence: CSGGPLNYGYTF. In DNA form, the CDR3 reads TGCAGTGGAGGCCCACTTAACTATGGCTACACCTTT.

As DNA, the CDR3 is TGTGCCAGCAGTGTAGGCCCTGAAAAACTGTTTTTT. This gives the protein CASSVGPEKLFF. The rearrangement links TRBV2 to TRBJ1-4, with no clear D. The CDR3 totals 12 residues. Deletions cut 4 bases from V and 7 bases from J, with 7 bases between. Germline assignment: CDR1 SNHLY and CDR2 FYNNEI.

The rearrangement links TRBV20-1 to TRBJ2-1; the match to TRBD1 covers 10 bases. Losses at the gene ends were 6 bases for V and 10 bases for J; bases not matched to a gene: 12. The CDR3 runs to 14 residues. Looked up from germline, CDR1 is DFQATT and CDR2 is SNEGSKA (reference sequence). The CDR3 DNA follows: TGCAGTGCCATAGGAGGGACAGGGGCCGGGGAGCAGTTCTTC. Protein sequence: CSAIGGTGAGEQFF.